The clone carrying this T cell receptor (beta chain) has a handful of counts. Its target is not known. The donors were members of the roughly 120-subject validation cohort (separate from the approximately 670-subject first cohort). V gave up 5 bases and J gave up 6 bases; unmatched junction bases: 9. The CDR3 is 16 residues long. CDR1 is SGHTA, CDR2 FQGNSA, per germline. Repertoires were generated with immunoSEQ multiplex PCR, while TCRdb's copy carries only in-frame clones and drops some. The table includes 97,000 or so clones, roughly 87% detected once. The entry originates in a study of cytomegalovirus exposure and HLA in healthy donors. Study results and limitations: CMV antigen specificity was confirmed in vitro for a few CMV-associated chains.

The chain employs TRBV7-2 and TRBJ1-6; 8 bases are shared with TRBD1. Source material: PBMCs. The receptor was isolated from a man younger than 30 in good health and CMV-seropositive. CDR3 DNA: TGTGCCAGCAGCGCCCGACAGGGGACGGCTAATTCACCCCTCCACTTT. Translated, it gives CASSARQGTANSPLHF.